Listed below are T cell receptor beta chains from one sample, sequenced in a study of blood T cell repertoires in COVID-19. Generated by immunoSEQ multiplex PCR, the TCRdb table keeps only in-frame clones and is missing some. The table shows hundreds of thousands of clones, with approximately 90% occurring only once. The sample consisted of PBMCs or T cells enriched from blood (not recorded which). These receptor sequences come from a man between 18 and 29 years old who had recovered from COVID-19. Both conserved end residues are trimmed from each CDR3. The order of the fields is CDR3 protein, J gene, V gene.

ASSPAGAWGGHNSPLH,TRBJ1-6,TRBV3-1/TRBV3-2
AWSVLGEQF,TRBJ2-1,TRBV30
ASSPRGGIGYT,TRBJ1-2,TRBV5-1
ASSLEHGEQF,TRBJ2-1,TRBV11-1
ASSIDRGSSYEQY,TRBJ2-7,TRBV19
ASSQTGGPTGELF,TRBJ2-2,TRBV14
ASSLWASGGNYNEQF,TRBJ2-1,TRBV7-2
ASSQGQDTDTQY,TRBJ2-3,TRBV5-1
ASSYDGQSFYEQY,TRBJ2-7,TRBV6-5
ASSLATGTGALYEQY,TRBJ2-7,TRBV5-1
ASGLISGGTPNEQF,TRBJ2-1,TRBV12-5
ASSLVGRGSYNSPLH,TRBJ1-6,TRBV5-1
ASSMDRGNSPLH,TRBJ1-6,TRBV7-8
SASRTGVKANYGYT,TRBJ1-2,TRBV20-1
ASSHGQGADGYT,TRBJ1-2,TRBV7-2
ASSQERRRGTGGRGYT,TRBJ1-2,TRBV4-1
ASSINLGTAYGYT,TRBJ1-2,TRBV19
ASSPPPGQGAASREKLF,TRBJ1-4,TRBV27
ASSDPGGPNTEAF,TRBJ1-1,TRBV6-5
ASSLKGIDGYT,TRBJ1-2,TRBV7-8
ASSRPGTTYNEQF,TRBJ2-1,TRBV6-6
ASSGRTSIETDTQY,TRBJ2-3,TRBV9
ASSPGTSAQGAYEQY,TRBJ2-7,TRBV6-2/TRBV6-3
ASSLSDRGLREKLF,TRBJ1-4,TRBV28
ASSPGTTLYEQY,TRBJ2-7,TRBV5-4
ASSLGTGLPNTEAF,TRBJ1-1,TRBV5-5
ASTQGTSGRVGF,TRBJ2-1,TRBV2
AWSVLAGRRNEQF,TRBJ2-1,TRBV30
ASSSGQGAVYEQY,TRBJ2-7,TRBV27
ASSGEGGFYEQY,TRBJ2-7,TRBV5-1
ASSHLRGGPFTYEQY,TRBJ2-7,TRBV3-1/TRBV3-2
SASLRDTRIFEQF,TRBJ2-1,TRBV20-1
ASSDWDRGKYGYT,TRBJ1-2,TRBV6-4
ASRRSSGAPYEQY,TRBJ2-7,TRBV28
ASSPGGSISGANVLT,TRBJ2-6,TRBV7-8
ASSEAREYQPQH,TRBJ1-5,TRBV6-1
ASSLDSSGSQETQY,TRBJ2-5,TRBV5-1
ASSSFWDRDYGYT,TRBJ1-2,TRBV11-2
SGLGSMGSGRTYEQY,TRBJ2-7,TRBV29-1
ASSWTGTYEQY,TRBJ2-7,TRBV6-2/TRBV6-3
ASRKLTSERDLLYGYT,TRBJ1-2,TRBV28